This TCR beta chain is from a study of cytomegalovirus exposure and HLA in healthy donors (dated by TCRdb to about 2017). Study-level background: In an earlier analysis of approximately 500 of the donors, around 290 Gb of sequence data and about 110 million unique TCR beta sequences from approximately 180 million T cells were reported. Roughly 300 gigabases of sequencing data and tens of millions of unique TCR sequences made up an early release that covered several hundred HLA-typed donors. The genetic ancestry cluster associated with self-reported Caucasian donors included about 81% of the approximately 400 genotyped donors. The aim of the study was to test whether cataloging public T cell receptors could identify signatures of past pathogen exposure. The study used immunosequencing to profile the T cell repertoires of 670 or so subjects and linked those repertoires to cytomegalovirus serostatus. Along with the roughly 700-subject first cohort, a separate validation cohort of approximately 110 different subjects was used. To predict cytomegalovirus infection status, the study brought together high-throughput TCR immunosequencing, statistical association of individual TCRs with disease status, and machine learning. In a later analysis, previously published TCR beta repertoires from 666 donors were re-analyzed and high-resolution HLA genotyping was added so that TCR occurrence patterns could be studied. The later analysis used no new phenotypic data to find candidate immune exposures, relying instead on TCR beta sequences and their occurrence across donors. An earlier analysis of approximately 580 of the donors used high-throughput TCR beta sequencing to judge whether each TCR beta V gene segment behaved as functional or pseudogenic. Donor age, sex, ethnicity and CMV serostatus were compiled together with the repertoire data. A later genetic analysis took genome-wide SNP genotypes for 398 of the 666 donors and used that subset as a discovery cohort. All discovery cohort repertoires had been generated using a single sequencing platform. HLA typing included class I and class II loci at four-digit resolution. Typing coverage varied by locus: roughly 620-640 donors for A, B, C, DRB1 and DQB1; 500 to 550 for DQA1; around 610 for DPA1; 450 to 480 for DPB1. Five DR-DQ haplotypes were handled as single units for association and clustering because linkage in the cohort was strong. Across 398 genotyped donors of the cohort, an average of approximately 200,000 unique TCR beta nucleotide sequences per donor were sequenced, and roughly 20% of those sequences were non-productive. Here is what the overall study found, with its caveats: Most TCR sequences were observed very rarely across donors, whereas some public TCRs were present in many individuals. A group of highly shared sequence variants was considered likely to be a technical artifact of the sequencing pipeline. The 87-base-pair reads could not distinguish some IMGT-functional V segments, including TRBV6-2 and TRBV6-3, so those segments were excluded. In the study, about 150 TCR beta chains were listed as associated with cytomegalovirus. When HLA alleles, especially DR and DQ, strongly co-occurred, attributing TCR associations to individual alleles was difficult. In a later genetic analysis, a missense DCLRE1C variant was associated with V-gene and J-gene trimming of TCR beta chains, and the association was replicated in an independent cohort. Compared with equally common non-associated chains, HLA-associated TCR beta chains in a later analysis were more clonally expanded and had lower generation probabilities. In this cohort, only TCR beta chains were sequenced, and detectable features were limited by the absence of alpha or paired-chain data. Linkage disequilibrium might explain the correlated functional status among segregating V segments, but an unknown experimental factor could not be ruled out. A few of the identified cytomegalovirus-associated TCR beta chains were confirmed in vitro to be specific for cytomegalovirus antigens. In a later genetic analysis, fewer N-insertions in productive TCRs were reported among donors in an Asian-associated ancestry cluster than the approximately 630-donor mean. The only immune exposure information available for the cohort was CMV serostatus. A later analysis found that most CMV-associated TCR beta chains appeared HLA-restricted, with HLA associations seemingly driven largely by CMV exposure. A further reported finding was that TCR beta sequences accurately predicted the HLA-A and HLA-B alleles for most subjects in the first cohort. Cytomegalovirus status was reported to be diagnosed by the classifier with high specificity and sensitivity in both the original and validation cohorts. The authors suggested that the approach could potentially be generalized to other disease states and immunological phenotypes. HLA typing was unavailable for some donors at each locus, so association tests used only the typed subset. Roughly uniform sequencing depth across donors was assumed in presence/absence analyses, although this assumption may not hold. A later analysis associated around 16,000 TCR beta sequences with specific HLA alleles at a false discovery rate of 0.05. According to a later analysis, TCR association rates differed among HLA loci, with DRB1 alleles showing the most associated TCRs and HLA-C alleles showing the fewest. In a later analysis, several top co-occurrence clusters were reported to appear linked to parvovirus B19, influenza, CMV and Epstein-Barr virus. Broadly in line with IMGT annotations, most TCR beta V segments showed up in productive rearrangements about 87% or about 30% of the time in an earlier analysis of under 700 of the donors. Because counts were too low, 15 to 20 rarely observed V segments, including chromosome 9 orphons, were excluded from the earlier analysis of fewer than 650 of the donors.

V ends up 2 bases short and J 6 bases short, with an unmatched junction base count of 7. Per the germline V gene (reference sequence), GTSNPN is the CDR1 and SVGIG is the CDR2. The CDR3 runs 13 residues from the cysteine to the phenylalanine. Just CDR3 DNA is preserved here, 39 bases in frame from base 1. In total, fewer than 750 healthy bone marrow donors made up the cohort. At the time of sampling, all cohort members were nominally healthy, though unrecorded immune exposures were likely present. The donor was CMV seronegative and was included in the group of a few hundred seronegative cohort members. Every donor gave a peripheral blood sample, and the peripheral blood mononuclear cells from that sample were used for TCR beta sequencing. Genomic DNA extraction from the blood cell samples was performed with the Qiagen DNeasy Blood Extraction Kit. In the case of this clone: The target of this receptor is not known. Base qualities are not at hand, and no much larger clone is one base apart.

Libraries were built with the immunoSEQ multiplex PCR assay. The multiplex PCR relied on a mix of 60 forward primers for TCR Vbeta segments and 13 reverse primers for TCR Jbeta segments. A multiplex PCR assay on genomic DNA amplified the CDR3 region of rearranged TCR beta genes. On the Illumina HiSeq System, the amplified TCR beta libraries were sequenced as 87-base-pair reads. The original pipeline was this. Across the roughly 640 repertoires, a later analysis counted around 80 million unique TCR beta chains, around 11 million of which were shared by at least two donors. A nearest-neighbor algorithm error-corrected the raw reads and collapsed the reads into unique sequences, merging closely related sequences to remove PCR and sequencing errors. V, D and J gene segments were assigned by aligning CDR3 sequences to IMGT reference sequences. For a sequence to be retained, a match of at least six nucleotides to both a V gene segment and a J gene segment was required. Rearrangements were called productive when the CDR3 lacked stop codons and stayed in frame with V and J; all others were non-productive. CDR3 was defined by IMGT convention, running from the second conserved V-encoded cysteine to the conserved J-encoded phenylalanine. The earlier analysis of some 550 of the donors excluded any sequence lacking an unambiguous match to a single V gene segment. In an earlier analysis of almost 600 of the donors, a V segment was called functional when productive rearrangements were above 56.7%, and segregating when the standard deviation between donors exceeded 5%. A statistical classification framework was built for diagnosing cytomegalovirus status from the catalog of TCR beta chain sequences. In a later analysis, V and J genes were assigned by comparing TCR nucleotide sequences against IMGT/GENE-DB human TR gene sequences. The TCRdist pipeline was used in a later analysis to assign CDR3 sequences and most-parsimonious VDJ recombination scenarios. In a later analysis, each TCR beta chain was defined by its CDR3 amino acid sequence together with its V-gene family, and reads without a unique V-gene family were excluded. A later analysis removed 600 or so highly shared, low-generation-probability nucleotide sequences to deal with suspected cross-contamination and a sequencing artifact. In a later analysis, a clonal expansion index for each public chain was calculated from normalized within-repertoire ranks of inferred template counts. In a later analysis, generation probabilities were computed using a VDJ recombination model fitted to out-of-frame rearrangements, and the results were checked against IGoR. Hypergeometric tests were used in a later analysis to score TCR-TCR, TCR-HLA and TCR-CMV co-occurrence, with a repertoire-size bias correction applied to the TCR pairs. In a later analysis, false discovery rates were estimated by permuting HLA or CMV assignments 20 times. A later analysis grouped co-occurring TCRs with DBSCAN, adding TCRdist sequence similarity when clustering within HLA-allele-positive subsets. Repertoires with fewer than 30,000 or more than 120,000 public chains, plus five repertoires with anomalous nucleotide sharing, were excluded from co-occurrence clustering. TCRdb re-hosts the immuneACCESS table, in-frame sequences only. Its copies lack some clones; in the studies checked, an unresolved V gene accounts for under half of them, and the cause for the rest is not known. The DNA was the basis for D and trimming; V, J and clone size are from that table. The sample data list 75,000 to 100,000 clones, and 60% to 80% of these were observed just once. The top ten clonotypes cover approximately 3.5% of the sample.

The specimen sequenced was PBMCs. Recombination linked TRBV30 to TRBJ2-7; TRBD1 matches 7 bases in the middle. This clonotype originated in a man between 40 and 49 years old in good health and CMV-seronegative. The DNA is as follows: TGTGCCTGGAGTCGACAAACAGGGGCCGAGCAGTACTTC. The encoded protein is CAWSRQTGAEQYF.